These T cell receptor beta chains were read from a single sample in a study of glioma-infiltrating T cells after dendritic cell vaccination. Profiling relied on immunoSEQ multiplex PCR, and the TCRdb table lists in-frame clones only, not all of them. Of approximately 22,000 clones listed, approximately 79% were seen once; the top ten hold about 37%. Source: blood, taken before dendritic cell vaccination. These receptors were taken from a human donor with glioblastoma. Each CDR3 is given with its conserved first and last residue. A D gene is named only where the DNA matches it firmly. Clone size is shown for a subset of rows, as once, few, many or a class of expanded clone.

clone size,D gene,V gene,J gene,CDR3 DNA,CDR3 protein
-,-,TRBV5-6,TRBJ2-1,TGTGCCAGCAGCTTTAGTAGCACCGGGGACAATGAGCAGTTCTTC,CASSFSSTGDNEQFF
-,-,TRBV27,TRBJ2-7,TGTGCCAGCACCCTCCGGCGGGGTTTGGAGCAGTACTTC,CASTLRRGLEQYF
few,-,TRBV4-1,TRBJ1-4,TGCGCCAGCAGCCAAGAATCCAGGGTCGGGGAAAAACTGTTTTTT,CASSQESRVGEKLFF
-,-,TRBV6-5,TRBJ1-2,TGTGCCACAATTGACACCCTCCGCTATGGCTACACCTTC,CATIDTLRYGYTF
-,TRBD1,TRBV6-6,TRBJ2-3,TGTGCCAGCACTCAACAGGGGGCGGATCGGGATACGCAGTATTTT,CASTQQGADRDTQYF
-,TRBD1,TRBV5-5,TRBJ2-3,TGTGCCAGCAGCTTCGGAAGAACAGGGGGCTCTCTTGGGGCAGATACGCAGTATTTT,CASSFGRTGGSLGADTQYF
-,TRBD1,TRBV19,TRBJ1-1,TGTGCCAGTAGTCTCAGGGGGACCACTGAAGCTTTCTTT,CASSLRGTTEAFF
-,TRBD2,TRBV5-6,TRBJ2-7,TGTGCCAGCAGCCAGGACGGGACTAGGGTTTCCTACGAGCAGTACTTC,CASSQDGTRVSYEQYF
-,-,TRBV6-4,TRBJ2-7,TGTGCCAGCAGGAGAGCCTACGAGCAGTACTTC,CASRRAYEQYF
-,-,TRBV28,TRBJ1-1,TGTGCCAGCGGGGGGGTTCTGAACACTGAAGCTTTCTTT,CASGGVLNTEAFF
-,TRBD1,TRBV30,TRBJ2-5,TGTGCCTGGAGTGTACAGGGGAGTGAGACCCAGTACTTC,CAWSVQGSETQYF
-,-,TRBV9,TRBJ2-4,TGTGCCAGCAGCGTACAGGTTGGAGGCGAAAAAAACATTCAGTACTTC,CASSVQVGGEKNIQYF
-,-,TRBV7-8,TRBJ2-7,TGTGCCAGCAGCTTAGCGGAGGGTTCCAACGAGCAGTACTTC,CASSLAEGSNEQYF
-,TRBD2,TRBV10-3,TRBJ2-1,TGTGCCATCAGTGAAGGTAGCGGGAGGGGAGGAGGTAATGAGCAGTTCTTC,CAISEGSGRGGGNEQFF
-,-,TRBV7-9,TRBJ1-5,TGTGCCAGCAGCTTAGATGAGACTACTTATCAGCCCCAGCATTTT,CASSLDETTYQPQHF
once,TRBD1,TRBV5-6,TRBJ2-3,TGTGCCAGCAGTAATCTCGGGACAGGCACAGATACGCAGTATTTT,CASSNLGTGTDTQYF
-,-,TRBV4-1,TRBJ2-5,TGCGCCAGCAGCCAAATCGGGACTGAGACCCAGTACTTC,CASSQIGTETQYF
-,TRBD2,TRBV4-2,TRBJ2-1,TGTGCCACTAGCGGGAATACTTACAATGAGCAGTTCTTC,CATSGNTYNEQFF
-,-,TRBV11-2,TRBJ2-1,TGTGCCAGCAGAATCCTGGGGGGGGCACGCTACAATGAGCAGTTCTTC,CASRILGGARYNEQFF
once,-,TRBV11-3,TRBJ1-1,TGTGCCAGCAGTCACAGGCGGAACACTGAAGCTTTCTTT,CASSHRRNTEAFF
-,-,TRBV5-6,TRBJ2-3,TGTGCCAGCAGCCCCCGGACAGCCTCGCGGGATACGCAGTATTTT,CASSPRTASRDTQYF
-,-,TRBV5-6,TRBJ1-2,TGTGCCAGCAGCTTGCGGGATAACTATGGCTACACCTTC,CASSLRDNYGYTF
-,-,TRBV7-8,TRBJ1-2,TGTGCCAGCAGCCAGTCCAGGGATGGCTACACCTTC,CASSQSRDGYTF
-,-,TRBV7-3,TRBJ1-1,TGTGCCAGCAGCTCGGCAGGGGCTCGGACTGAAGCTTTCTTT,CASSSAGARTEAFF
large,-,TRBV19,TRBJ1-1,TGTGCCAGTAACGATCAGGTTCTGAACACTGAAGCTTTCTTT,CASNDQVLNTEAFF
-,-,TRBV2,TRBJ2-7,TGTGCCAGCAGTGACCCAGGGTCGACCTACGAGCAGTACTTC,CASSDPGSTYEQYF
few,-,TRBV19,TRBJ1-1,TGTGCCAGTAGTACCGAGGACTCCTTGGGCACTGAAGCTTTCTTT,CASSTEDSLGTEAFF
once,TRBD2,TRBV7-3,TRBJ2-5,TGTGCCAGCAGCCCCAAGGGCGGGGGGCCGCGAGAGACCCAGTACTTC,CASSPKGGGPRETQYF
once,-,TRBV6-1,TRBJ1-1,TGTGCCAGCGTCATTCAGACAGGTCCTCTCTCGGAAGCTTTCTTT,CASVIQTGPLSEAFF
-,TRBD2,TRBV30,TRBJ2-3,TGTGCCTGGAGTGTTACTAGCGGGAGGTCCCATACGCAGTATTTT,CAWSVTSGRSHTQYF
-,TRBD2,TRBV4-3,TRBJ2-5,TGCGCCAGCAGCTGGCGGGAGAGGGAGACCCAGTACTTC,CASSWRERETQYF
-,-,TRBV7-2,TRBJ1-3,TGTGCCAGCAGCGGAGCGGTTGGGGAAGGAAACACCATATATTTT,CASSGAVGEGNTIYF
-,-,TRBV10-3,TRBJ1-1,TGTGCCAGCCTGGGCGCAGTATCCCTGAACACTGAAGCTTTCTTT,CASLGAVSLNTEAFF
-,-,TRBV6-1,TRBJ2-7,TGTGCCAGCAGTAACACCTACGAGCAGTACTTC,CASSNTYEQYF
-,-,TRBV2,TRBJ1-2,TGTGCCAGCGCAGGGGATGGCTACACCTTC,CASAGDGYTF
-,TRBD2,TRBV9,TRBJ2-5,TGTGCCAGCAGCGCCAGCGGGAGCGCAGAGACCCAGTACTTC,CASSASGSAETQYF
-,-,TRBV6-1,TRBJ1-1,TGTGCCAGCAGTGTCGGGGGGCCCGGCACTGAAGCTTTCTTT,CASSVGGPGTEAFF
-,-,TRBV7-3,TRBJ2-6,TGTGCCAGCAGCTTATTCCCCCTCCGGGCGGGGGGGGCCAACGTCCTGACTTTC,CASSLFPLRAGGANVLTF
-,TRBD1,TRBV23-1,TRBJ2-6,TGCGCCAGCAGTCTCCTGGGACAGGCGTTCTCTGGGGCCAACGTCCTGACTTTC,CASSLLGQAFSGANVLTF
-,-,TRBV18,TRBJ2-7,TGTGCCAGCTCACCTGCCCGGGATGTGTTGTACGAGCAGTACTTC,CASSPARDVLYEQYF
-,TRBD1,TRBV7-9,TRBJ1-2,TGTGCCAGCAGCTCGGGAGGGACAGACTATGGCTACACCTTC,CASSSGGTDYGYTF
-,TRBD2,TRBV5-6,TRBJ2-3,TGTGCCAGCACCGAGACAACTAGCGGGAGCACAGATACGCAGTATTTT,CASTETTSGSTDTQYF
-,-,TRBV4-3,TRBJ1-1,TGCGCCAGCAGCCATTTTTTTTCGGGGTTGGGTGACACTGAAGCTTTCTTT,CASSHFFSGLGDTEAFF
-,-,TRBV7-2,TRBJ2-5,TGTGCCAGCAGCTTAGAGTTACTAGTGGAGACCCAGTACTTC,CASSLELLVETQYF
-,TRBD2,TRBV4-1,TRBJ2-1,TGCGCCAGCAGCCAGGATCCGGGACTAGTTCAGTTCTTC,CASSQDPGLVQFF
-,-,TRBV7-9,TRBJ2-3,TGTGCCAGCAGCTTAGAGGAGGGAGTCACAGATACGCAGTATTTT,CASSLEEGVTDTQYF
-,TRBD1,TRBV4-1,TRBJ2-1,TGCGCCAGCAGCCCGCCAGGGGGCCTTGAGCAGTTCTTC,CASSPPGGLEQFF
-,TRBD1,TRBV9,TRBJ1-2,TGTGCCAGCAGCAGAGGGGGGACAGGGGGTGACTATGGCTACACCTTC,CASSRGGTGGDYGYTF
once,-,TRBV6-1,TRBJ2-3,TGTGCCAGCAGTGAAGTGGGGTCTCGTGGACAGTGGTTCGGAGATACGCAGTATTTT,CASSEVGSRGQWFGDTQYF
few,-,TRBV21-1,TRBJ2-3,TGTGCCAGCAGCAAAAGGTGGTGTCTAGCGGGAAGACTTAGCACAGATACGCAGTATTTT,CASSKRWCLAGRLSTDTQYF
-,TRBD1,TRBV6-5,TRBJ1-2,TGTGCCAGCAGTTACCCTAGCACTTCAGGGGGCTATGGCTACACCTTC,CASSYPSTSGGYGYTF
once,TRBD2,TRBV5-1,TRBJ2-3,TGCGCCAGCAGCTTGGCCGCAGCGGGAGGCACAGATACGCAGTATTTT,CASSLAAAGGTDTQYF
-,TRBD2,TRBV7-2,TRBJ2-7,TGTGCCAGCAGCGCAGAGACTAGCGGGAGCAATTACGAGCAGTACTTC,CASSAETSGSNYEQYF
-,TRBD2,TRBV7-8,TRBJ2-1,TGTGCCAGCAGCCCCCGGGACTACATCTCCATCCAGTTCTTC,CASSPRDYISIQFF
few,-,TRBV28,TRBJ1-2,TGTGCCAGCAGCCCCCGGACTGACTATGGCTACACCTTC,CASSPRTDYGYTF
few,-,TRBV28,TRBJ1-1,TGTGCCAGCAGCCCCGACAGTAATGAAGCTTTCTTT,CASSPDSNEAFF
-,-,TRBV11-3,TRBJ1-1,TGTGCCAGCAGCTTAGACTTAATCTCTGAAGCTTTCTTT,CASSLDLISEAFF